This T cell receptor (beta chain) was observed in a study of T cells in Graves' hyperthyroidism and ophthalmopathy. Template material for amplifying TCR beta CDR3 regions consisted of RNA transcripts. TCR CDR3 regions were first amplified by RT-PCR with HTBI primers. One entry per CDR3 protein, called by TCRdb with MiXCR from the multiplex PCR reads. The table lists 450,000 to 700,000 distinct CDR3 sequences, more than 45% of them singletons, with about 8.3% in the top ten. Overall study results and limits: Median prediction lead before ophthalmopathy onset was 5.5 to 7 months with the model.

CDR3 length: 13 amino acids. Germline CDR1 SGHVS, CDR2 FNYEAQ. V lost 2 bases to trimming and J lost 4 bases, with 8 bases between them. This clonotype was recorded only once. Antigen specificity is unknown. The receptor comes from a young woman with Graves' hyperthyroidism. The V and J genes are TRBV7-6 and TRBJ1-2; D ambiguous. The sequenced sample was peripheral blood or thyroid tissue (not recorded which). The CDR3 loop is CASSLQPPYGYTF. CDR3 DNA sequence: TGTGCCAGCAGCTTACAGCCTCCCTATGGCTACACCTTC.